This T cell receptor (beta chain) was recovered during a study of regulatory T cells in long-lasting Graves disease. This clonotype was seen a handful of times. Losses at the gene ends were 6 bases for V and 4 bases for J; bases not matched to a gene: 5. The CDR3 has 13 residues. CDR1 is DFQATT, CDR2 SNEGSKA, per germline (reference sequence). Building the TCR beta libraries relied on iRepertoire HTBI primers, and CDR3 regions underwent Arm-PCR. TCRdb independently ran MiXCR on the multiplex PCR reads; one entry per CDR3 protein. The sample includes hundreds of thousands of distinct CDR3 sequences, about 30% of them seen just once. Time point: persistent/refractory GD, antithyroid drugs over 5 years with positive TRAb. RNA from PBMCs was the source of the TCR library.

Specimen: peripheral blood mononuclear cells (PBMCs), collected when the disease was refractory, from a patient treated with antithyroid drugs. This TCR derives from a female donor with Graves disease. The rearrangement links TRBV20-1 to TRBJ1-2; 10 bases fit TRBD1. The CDR3 sequence: CSAMDRGVYGYTF. The CDR3 DNA reads TGCAGTGCCATGGACAGGGGGGTCTATGGCTACACCTTC.